These 27 T cell receptor beta chains were all obtained from the same sample, sequenced in a study of beta chain features in type 1 diabetes (dated by TCRdb to about 2018). General conclusions and limits of the study: In all four CD4+ subsets, TCRB CDR3 length was moderately but significantly shorter in type 1 diabetes patients.

The receptor library was made with the immunoSEQ multiplex PCR assay. The entire isolated RNA was reverse transcribed using the High Capacity cDNA Reverse Transcription Kit, and thus expressed TCRB transcripts were sequenced. Drawn from immuneACCESS, this table holds only the in-frame rearrangements with V and J called that TCRdb kept. Clones are partly lost; checked studies trace under half to an unresolved V gene and leave the rest unexplained. For this sample there are 330,000 or so clones; roughly 12% appear just once. About 0.01% of the sample is held by the ten biggest clonotypes. No antigen is known for these receptors. The sample comprised naive CD4+ T cells from blood. Reading the label with the study, this specimen's cell subset or site is: true naive CD4+ T cells. Receptors originate from a woman aged 18-29 years with type 1 diabetes.

This clone was detected only a few times. This chain uses TRBV5-1 with TRBJ2-1, with a possible D match to TRBD1 (5 bases). Germline V lookup: CDR1 SGHRS, CDR2 YFSETQ. This CDR3 comprises 11 residues. Trimming took 4 bases from V and 8 from J, leaving 7 bases between them. Written as DNA, the CDR3 is TGCGCCAGCAGCGCAGGGTATGAGCAGTTCTTC. Translation gives CASSAGYEQFF.

The CDR3 bases are TGTGCCAGCAGTCTTAGCGGGAGGCCGGCCTACGAGCAGTACTTC. Its translation: CASSLSGRPAYEQYF. The chain carries TRBV28 and TRBJ2-7; 10 positions match TRBD2. Germline V gene sequence: CDR1 MDHEN, CDR2 SYDVKM. V was pared by 5 bases and J by 2 bases, with 6 bases of the junction left unmatched. The CDR3 has 15 amino acids. Full variable domain (missing parts from reference TRBV28 and TRBJ2-7): DVKVTQSSRYLVKRTGEKVFLECVQDMDHENMFWYRQDPGLGLRLIYFSYDVKMKEKGDIPEGYSVSREKKERFSLILESASTNQTSMYLCASSLSGRPAYEQYFGPGTRLTVT.

The chain uses TRBV10-3 and TRBJ2-7, with D possibly TRBD1 on 6 matching bases. The length of the CDR3 is 13 residues. Deletions cut 6 bases from V and 1 base from J, with 10 bases between. In germline, CDR1 is ENHRY, CDR2 SYGVKD. The CDR3 nucleotides read TGTGCCATCAGAGACACAGGGTCCTACGAGCAGTACTTC. Translation: CAIRDTGSYEQYF.

V and J are TRBV7-9 and TRBJ1-1; TRBD1 might be the D (5 bases). V gave up 7 bases and J gave up 3 bases, with 12 bases separating them. The CDR3 contains 13 residues. Germline CDR1 is SEHNR and CDR2 is FQNEAQ (reference sequence). The CDR3 sequence: CASIGRGDTEAFF. The CDR3 DNA reads as TGTGCCAGCATTGGTCGGGGGGACACTGAAGCTTTCTTT.

The chain is built from TRBV5-6 and TRBJ1-5; a possible D gene is TRBD1 (5 bases). Germline V gives CDR1 SGHDT, CDR2 YYEEEE. The CDR3 length is 14 residues. V was pared by 5 bases and J by 3 bases, with 12 bases between. CDR3: CASSTWGINQPQHF. CDR3 nucleotide sequence: TGTGCCAGCAGTACGTGGGGCATCAATCAGCCCCAGCATTTT. Complete variable domain (other parts from reference TRBV5-6 and TRBJ1-5): DAGVTQSPTHLIKTRGQQVTLRCSPKSGHDTVSWYQQALGQGPQFIFQYYEEEERQRGNFPDRFSGHQFPNYSSELNVNALLLGDSALYLCASSTWGINQPQHFGDGTRLSIL.

The chain combines TRBV29-1 with TRBJ2-7; D not resolved. CDR1 is SQVTM and CDR2 is ANQGSEA in the germline V gene. CDR3 length: 13 residues. Between the trimmed V and J ends, which lost 7 bases and 6 bases, there was a span of 19 bases. CDR3 protein: CSGATVPSGEQYF. The CDR3 coding sequence is TGCAGCGGCGCCACGGTCCCGTCGGGCGAGCAGTACTTC.

The chain is built from TRBV7-9 and TRBJ2-3, with TRBD2 identical over 12 bases. The germline V gene has CDR1 SEHNR and CDR2 FQNEAQ (reference sequence). CDR3 length: 19 amino acids. Trimming took 1 base from V and 6 from J; bases not matched to a gene: 14. This CDR3 is CASSLERLAGGIASDTQYF. The CDR3 DNA is TGTGCCAGCAGCTTAGAGCGGCTAGCGGGAGGGATAGCGTCCGATACGCAGTATTTT.

About this clone itself: Different DNA sequences within this sample yield the same CDR3. The V and J genes are TRBV5-1 and TRBJ2-5; 9 bases align to TRBD1. The germline V gene has CDR1 SGHRS and CDR2 YFSETQ. Germline trimming cut 0 bases from V and 4 bases from J; bases unmatched to any gene: 1. The CDR3 loop spans 14 amino acids. CDR3 in amino acids: CASSLGTGAETQYF. Written as DNA, the CDR3 is TGCGCCAGCAGCTTGGGGACAGGGGCAGAGACCCAGTACTTC.

This clone showed up just a few times. The V call is TRBV9, the J call TRBJ2-5, with 7 bases that match TRBD1. The germline V gene has CDR1 SGDLS and CDR2 YYNGEE. The V and J ends lost 1 base and 5 bases, in that order; junction bases with no gene match: 11. This CDR3 has 16 residues. Written as DNA, the CDR3 is TGTGCCAGCAGCGTATACGGCAGGGGGTATCAGGAGACCCAGTACTTC. This codes for CASSVYGRGYQETQYF.

This chain uses TRBV5-4 with TRBJ2-4; a weak D match, TRBD2 (7 bases). CDR1 is SGHNT, CDR2 YYREEE, per germline (reference sequence). The CDR3 runs to 15 residues. V gave up 4 bases and J gave up 7 bases, with 18 bases separating them. The CDR3 DNA follows: TGTGCCAGCAGCCCCGCGTTCGGGGGGCTCAACATTCAGTACTTC. Translating gives CASSPAFGGLNIQYF.

In this sample, this clone turned up a few times. This chain joins TRBV6-1 and TRBJ1-2; D gene ambiguous. Germline V CDR1 and CDR2: MNHNS, SASEGT. The CDR3 runs to 13 residues. Trimming shortened V by 3 bases and J by 4 bases, and 9 bases separated the two germline ends. The CDR3 spells CASSDMGSYGYTF. The CDR3 DNA is TGTGCCAGCAGTGATATGGGCTCCTATGGCTACACCTTC.

The chain couples TRBV11-2 to TRBJ2-3; 7 bases are a match to TRBD1. Germline CDR1 SGHAT, CDR2 FQNNGV. Germline trimming cut 2 bases from V and 6 bases from J; bases unmatched to any gene: 8. This CDR3 region has 15 residues. The CDR3 sequence: CASSLLTGPWDTQYF. The CDR3 nucleotides read TGTGCCAGCAGCTTATTGACAGGGCCGTGGGATACGCAGTATTTT.

This clone was counted only a few times. The CDR3 loop reads CASSDTSGVEQYF. The DNA for the CDR3 is TGTGCCAGTAGTGACACTAGCGGGGTCGAGCAGTACTTC. J is TRBJ2-7 and V is TRBV19, with 10 bases that match TRBD2. There are 13 residues in the CDR3. Germline CDR1 and CDR2: LNHDA and SQIVND (reference sequence). V lost 5 bases to trimming and J lost 6 bases; unmatched junction nucleotides: 4.

This clone was seen a few times. The V gene is TRBV29-1, the J gene TRBJ1-4; 8 bases map to TRBD1. The CDR3 runs to 12 residues. J was trimmed by 8 bases and V by 6 bases; bases with no gene match: 5. CDR1 and CDR2 from the germline V gene are SQVTM and ANQGSEA. The CDR3 DNA reads as TGCAGCGTCAGGGGGCTCGGGGAAAAACTGTTTTTT. Protein product: CSVRGLGEKLFF. Combining the CDR3 with reference TRBV29-1 and TRBJ1-4 gives the whole variable domain SAVISQKPSRDICQRGTSLTIQCQVDSQVTMMFWYRQQPGQSLTLIATANQGSEATYESGFVIDKFPISRPNLTFSTLTVSNMSPEDSSIYLCSVRGLGEKLFFGSGTQLSVL.

This clone was seen a handful of times. The CDR3 reads CASSRRGIEIREQYF. CDR3 DNA: TGTGCCAGCAGTAGGAGGGGCATAGAAATACGCGAGCAGTACTTC. The V and J genes are TRBV28 and TRBJ2-7; D may be TRBD2 (6 bases). In germline, CDR1 is MDHEN, CDR2 SYDVKM. The CDR3 sequence is 15 residues long. With 5 bases removed from V and 6 bases from J, the gap between germline ends came to 20 bases.

In its sample, this clone was seen a few times. This chain connects TRBV11-1 to TRBJ1-2, with 9 bases fitting TRBD1. The germline V gene encodes CDR1 SGHAT and CDR2 FQDESV (reference sequence). The CDR3 runs 13 residues. The junction had 4 bases not matched to a gene; V was cut back by 5 bases and J by 6 bases. The CDR3 DNA is TGTGCCAGCAGCCCACGGACAGGGGATGGCTACACCTTC. It yields the protein CASSPRTGDGYTF.

The chain recombines TRBV5-6 with TRBJ1-2; 8 bases align to TRBD1. Germline CDR1 SGHDT, CDR2 YYEEEE. The V segment lost 4 bases and the J segment 2 bases; nucleotides outside the gene matches: 13. This CDR3 has 17 residues. Written as DNA, the CDR3 is TGTGCCAGCAGCCCCTGGGGTAGGTCAGGGGGCAACTATGGCTACACCTTC. Protein: CASSPWGRSGGNYGYTF.

For this clone: One end of the junction is discordant with germline, which a read error may explain. CDR3 loop: CASSITRVMNTEAFF. As DNA, the CDR3 is TGTGCCAGCAGCATAACTCGCGTAATGAACACTGAAGCTTTCTTT. This sequence joins TRBV7-3 and TRBJ1-1, with D hard to call. This CDR3 has 15 residues. Germline V gene data show CDR1 as SGHTA and CDR2 as FQGTGA. The full variable domain, in which reference TRBV7-3 and TRBJ1-1 provide the parts outside the CDR3, is GAGVSQTPSNKVTEKGKYVELRCDPISGHTALYWYRQSLGQGPEFLIYFQGTGAADDSGLPNDRFFAVRPEGSVSTLKIQRTERGDSAVYLCASSITRVMNTEAFFGQGTRLTVV.

The genes are TRBV7-8 and TRBJ1-2; D gene unclear. Looked up from germline, CDR1 is SGHVS and CDR2 is FQNEAQ. This CDR3 contains 12 residues. V lost 1 base and J 7 bases, leaving 7 bases between the germline ends. The CDR3 region is CASSLDSRGYTF. For the CDR3, the DNA is TGTGCCAGCAGCTTAGACAGTCGTGGCTACACCTTC.

V gene TRBV10-3 combines with J gene TRBJ2-3; TRBD2 aligns across 9 bases. CDR3 length equals 13 residues. CDR1 and CDR2 from the germline V gene are ENHRY and SYGVKD. Unmatched junction bases numbered 4, after V lost 8 bases and J lost 4 bases. Here the CDR3 reads CAIEAGGADTQYF. The CDR3 bases are TGTGCCATCGAAGCGGGAGGTGCAGATACGCAGTATTTT.

This sequence joins TRBV5-1 and TRBJ2-3, with 9 bases aligning to TRBD2. The germline gives CDR1 SGHRS, CDR2 YFSETQ. Unmatched junction bases numbered 7, after V lost 3 bases and J lost 2 bases. This CDR3 spans 16 amino acids. CDR3 bases: TGCGCCAGCAGCTCCGGACTAGCGAAAAACACAGATACGCAGTATTTT. It is translated as CASSSGLAKNTDTQYF.

This clone was observed a few times. The chain couples TRBV25-1 to TRBJ2-3; 9 bases fit TRBD2. The V gene's germline CDR1 is MGHDK and CDR2 SYGVNS. This CDR3 region has 14 residues. V shed 5 bases and J 5 bases; nucleotides not matched to a gene: 5. The CDR3 coding sequence is TGTGCCAGCAGTTCTAGCGGGAAGGTAGATACGCAGTATTTT. It yields the protein CASSSSGKVDTQYF.

The V and J genes are TRBV4-1 and TRBJ1-2; 8 bases map to TRBD1. With V trimmed by 1 base and J by 13 bases, 8 bases remained unmatched. CDR3 length equals 13 residues. Germline lookup yields CDR1 MGHRA and CDR2 YSYEKL. In DNA, the CDR3 is TGCGCCAGCAGCCAAGGGACAGGGAGAATTTCCACCTTC. It codes for CASSQGTGRISTF.

The genes are TRBV6-5 and TRBJ1-6, with 7 bases fitting TRBD1. CDR1 is MNHEY and CDR2 is SVGAGI in the germline V gene. The CDR3 is 13 residues long. The junction had 4 bases not matched to a gene; V was cut back by 6 bases and J by 8 bases. In DNA form, the CDR3 reads TGTGCCAGCAGGGGACAGACACATTCACCCCTCCACTTT. The encoded protein is CASRGQTHSPLHF.

This clone was seen only a few times. The CDR3 bases are TGTGCCATCATACAGGGGGACCGCACAGATACGCAGTATTTT. Residues: CAIIQGDRTDTQYF. This chain uses TRBV28 with TRBJ2-3; 8 bases are a match to TRBD1. Germline CDR1 reads MDHEN; CDR2 reads SYDVKM. The CDR3 length is 14 residues. V lost 10 bases and J lost 1; bases outside the gene matches: 7.

The rearrangement uses TRBV19 and TRBJ2-3, with a possible D match to TRBD1 (5 bases). Germline values: CDR1 LNHDA, CDR2 SQIVND (reference sequence). The CDR3 spans 13 residues. V was pared by 7 bases and J by 2 bases, with 10 bases between. The CDR3 DNA sequence: TGTGCCAGTACAGACAGCGACACAGATACGCAGTATTTT. It translates to CASTDSDTDTQYF.

The J gene is TRBJ1-2, the V gene TRBV11-2, with D uncertain. V was cut by 5 bases and J by 5 bases, with 12 bases left in between. Germline V gives CDR1 SGHAT, CDR2 FQNNGV. The CDR3 is made up of 13 amino acids. DNA for the CDR3: TGTGCCAGCAGCCCCTCGAGGGAATATGGCTACACCTTC. Translating it yields CASSPSREYGYTF.